This T cell receptor beta chain was profiled in a study of OX40 agonist ivuxolimab in advanced cancers. Generated by immunoSEQ multiplex PCR, the TCRdb table keeps only in-frame clones and is missing some. Of roughly 48,000 clones in the sample, about 79% were seen once. The germline CDR1 and CDR2 sequences are MGHRA and YSYEKL. The CDR3 is 18 residues long. The V segment lost 0 bases and the J segment 0 bases; nucleotides outside the gene matches: 8. The TCR comes from an adult with an advanced solid tumor such as melanoma, head and neck, liver or kidney cancer. The V gene is TRBV4-1, the J gene TRBJ1-5; 7 positions match TRBD1. The specimen comprised CD4+ or CD8+ T cells sorted from blood, sampled in a trial of the OX40 agonist ivuxolimab. CDR3 nucleotides: TGCGCCAGCAGCCAAGAAAGTACAGGGGATTATAGCAATCAGCCCCAGCATTTT. Amino acids: CASSQESTGDYSNQPQHF.